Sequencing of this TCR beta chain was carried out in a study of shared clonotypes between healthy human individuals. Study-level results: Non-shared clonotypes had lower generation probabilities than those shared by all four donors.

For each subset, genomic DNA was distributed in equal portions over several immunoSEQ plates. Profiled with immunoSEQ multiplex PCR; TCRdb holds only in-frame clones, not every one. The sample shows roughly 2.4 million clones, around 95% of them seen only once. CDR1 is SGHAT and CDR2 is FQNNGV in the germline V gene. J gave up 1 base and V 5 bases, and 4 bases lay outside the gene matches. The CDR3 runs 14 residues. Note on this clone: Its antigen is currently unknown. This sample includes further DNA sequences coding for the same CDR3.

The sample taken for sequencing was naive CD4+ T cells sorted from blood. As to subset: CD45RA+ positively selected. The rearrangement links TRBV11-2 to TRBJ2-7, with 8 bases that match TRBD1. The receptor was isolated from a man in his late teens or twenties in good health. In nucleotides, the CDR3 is TGTGCCAGCAGCATAACAGGGGGTTCCTACGAGCAGTACTTC. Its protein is CASSITGGSYEQYF.